The 27 T cell receptor beta chains presented below share a single source sample, sequenced in a study of T-cell reconstitution after alpha-beta-depleted transplantation in children. As it was prepared, the TCRbeta library received unique molecular identifiers. In TCRdb, the PCR reads were re-called with MiXCR into one record per CDR3 protein. The sample lists about 260,000 distinct CDR3 sequences; roughly 12% were seen once. Sequenced here: peripheral blood, sampled 180 days after TCRalphabeta/CD19-depleted stem cell transplant. The receptors were gathered from a male patient between 2 and 15 years old who had a stem cell transplant for chronic granulomatous disease, so the T cells may come from the graft donor.

This clonotype was detected many times. One junction end does not reproduce the germline sequence, and a read error may be involved. The chain carries TRBV12-3 or TRBV12-4 and TRBJ2-7; 7 positions match TRBD1. The CDR3 runs 15 residues. CDR3 coding DNA: TGTGCCAGCCGTTTGCACCAGGGGGTATGGTACGAGCAGTACTTC. Encoded protein: CASRLHQGVWYEQYF.

The chain carries TRBV5-1 and TRBJ2-1; possible D gene TRBD1, 5 bases. The V and J ends lost 0 bases and 0 bases respectively, with 10 bases between them. Germline assignment: CDR1 SGHRS and CDR2 YFSETQ. This CDR3 is built from 16 residues. The CDR3 DNA is TGCGCCAGCAGCTTGGGGGGCAAGGCCTCCTACAATGAGCAGTTCTTC. This translates into CASSLGGKASYNEQFF. The full variable domain, completed using reference TRBV5-1 and TRBJ2-1, is KAGVTQTPRYLIKTRGQQVTLSCSPISGHRSVSWYQQTPGQGLQFLFEYFSETQRNKGNFPGRFSGRQFSNSRSEMNVSTLELGDSALYLCASSLGGKASYNEQFFGPGTRLTVL.

This clonotype appeared many times. This chain links TRBV5-6 with TRBJ2-3; the D call may be TRBD1 or TRBD2 (6 bases each). V was clipped by 1 base and J by 0 bases, with 15 bases between them. The CDR3 is made up of 17 amino acids. Germline CDR1 and CDR2: SGHDT and YYEEEE. CDR3 nucleotide sequence: TGTGCCAGCAGCTTGATAAGGGGGGCTCTTAGCACAGATACGCAGTATTTT. Translation gives CASSLIRGALSTDTQYF.

The chain joins TRBV19 to TRBJ2-5; D gene uncertain. CDR1 is LNHDA and CDR2 is SQIVND in the germline V gene (reference sequence). CDR3 length: 13 residues. The ends were cut back, 4 bases at V and 0 bases at J, with 6 bases in the middle. The CDR3 nucleotides read TGTGCCAGTAGTACTGGGCACCAAGAGACCCAGTACTTC. Amino acids: CASSTGHQETQYF.

The V call is TRBV14, the J call TRBJ2-2; 7 positions agree with TRBD1. The CDR3 sequence is 21 residues long. The germline V gene has CDR1 SGHDN and CDR2 FVKESK. The trim removed 4 bases at V and 2 bases at J, leaving 22 bases unmatched. CDR3 bases: TGTGCCAGCAGCCTCTACAGGGGCCAAAATAATCCGCCGATTAACACCGGGGAGCTGTTTTTT. Amino acids: CASSLYRGQNNPPINTGELFF.

The sample holds many counts of this clonotype. The chain recombines TRBV24-1 with TRBJ2-5; D tentatively reads TRBD1 or TRBD2 (5 bases each). V was clipped by 3 bases and J by 5 bases, with 9 bases between them. This CDR3 is built from 13 residues. CDR1 and CDR2 (germline): KGHDR, SFDVKD. The CDR3 sequence is CATSDLWGETQYF. The DNA of the CDR3 is TGTGCCACCAGTGATCTATGGGGGGAGACCCAGTACTTC.

This clonotype appeared many times. The chain joins TRBV5-1 to TRBJ2-5; D unclear. This CDR3 spans 14 amino acids. Germline-derived CDR1 and CDR2 are SGHRS and YFSETQ. V lost 4 bases to trimming and J lost 4 bases, with 14 bases between them. The DNA for the CDR3 is TGCGCCAGCAGCCCAACCCTGGGATCAGAGACCCAGTACTTC. Translated, it gives CASSPTLGSETQYF.

Concerning this clonotype: This sequence may be a read error, since a much larger clone differs from it by one base. The chain combines TRBV6-1 with TRBJ1-2, with 10 bases aligning to TRBD1. The CDR3 spans 16 residues. CDR1 is MNHNS and CDR2 is SASEGT in the germline V gene. The CDR3 here is CASSTELGTGDPGDTF. The CDR3 DNA follows: TGTGCCAGCAGCACCGAACTCGGGACAGGGGATCCTGGCGACACCTTC.

Ten or more counts support this clonotype. The J gene is TRBJ1-3, the V gene TRBV11-2; unclear D gene. The CDR3 runs to 15 residues. Trimming left V 5 bases short and J 0 bases short, with 11 bases between. The germline V gene has CDR1 SGHAT and CDR2 FQNNGV. The CDR3 spells CASSQGLSSGNTIYF. For the CDR3, the DNA is TGTGCCAGCAGCCAAGGATTGTCCTCTGGAAACACCATATATTTT.

This clonotype was observed a few times. This sequence joins TRBV19 and TRBJ2-1; unclear D gene. With 7 bases removed from V and 0 bases from J, the gap between germline ends came to 13 bases. Germline CDR1 LNHDA, CDR2 SQIVND (reference sequence). The CDR3 is 15 residues long. The CDR3 here is CASKRNTHSYNEQFF. In nucleotides, the CDR3 is TGTGCCAGTAAGAGAAACACTCACTCCTACAATGAGCAGTTCTTC.

This clonotype was seen ten or more times. The V gene is TRBV13, the J gene TRBJ1-2; D is undetermined. Germline V gene sequence: CDR1 PRHDT, CDR2 FYEKMQ (reference sequence). The V gene lost 1 base and the J gene lost 6 bases, with 12 bases spanning the gap. The CDR3 has 14 amino acids. The CDR3 region is CASSLVQPWDGYTF. CDR3 DNA sequence: TGTGCCAGCAGCTTAGTACAGCCCTGGGATGGCTACACCTTC. The whole variable domain, remainder taken from reference TRBV13 and TRBJ1-2, is AAGVIQSPRHLIKEKRETATLKCYPIPRHDTVYWYQQGPGQDPQFLISFYEKMQSDKGSIPDRFSAQQFSDYHSELNMSSLELGDSALYFCASSLVQPWDGYTFGSGTRLTVV.

This clonotype has at least ten counts. The chain recombines TRBV3-1 with TRBJ1-1; D not certain. V was clipped by 2 bases and J by 10 bases, with 14 bases between them. The CDR3 is 13 amino acids. Germline CDR1 and CDR2: LGHDT and YNNKEL (reference sequence). The CDR3 sequence: CASSQRRNAGAFF. The CDR3 DNA follows: TGTGCCAGCAGCCAAAGGAGGAATGCGGGAGCTTTCTTT.

A word on this clonotype: A junction boundary mismatches the germline segment, possibly from a read error. The chain recombines TRBV20-1 with TRBJ1-2, with no clear D. Germline CDR1 reads DFQATT; CDR2 reads SNEGSKA (reference sequence). The CDR3 loop spans 13 amino acids. The CDR3 protein is CSARDTNNYGDSF. In nucleotides, the CDR3 is TGCAGTGCTAGAGACACGAATAACTATGGCGACTCCTTC.

This clonotype was seen ten or more times. CDR3 coding DNA: TGCAGTGCTGACCGGGACAGGGGTTGGGGTGAGCAGTTCTTC. Its translation is CSADRDRGWGEQFF. The rearrangement uses TRBV20-1 and TRBJ2-1; 10 nucleotides agree with TRBD1. Germline loops: CDR1 DFQATT, CDR2 SNEGSKA (reference sequence). The ends lost 5 bases at V and 9 bases at J; junction bases unmatched: 10. CDR3 size: 14 residues.

This clonotype was seen at least ten times. The chain couples TRBV5-5 to TRBJ2-3; D call uncertain. V was pared by 0 bases and J by 2 bases, with 7 bases between. Germline assignment: CDR1 SGHKS and CDR2 YYEKEE (reference sequence). This CDR3 spans 14 amino acids. The CDR3 loop reads CASSLGVLTDTQYF. The CDR3 nucleotides are TGTGCCAGCAGCTTGGGGGTGCTCACAGATACGCAGTATTTT. Full variable domain (rest looked up from reference TRBV5-5 and TRBJ2-3): DAGVTQSPTHLIKTRGQQVTLRCSPISGHKSVSWYQQVLGQGPQFIFQYYEKEERGRGNFPDRFSARQFPNYSSELNVNALLLGDSALYLCASSLGVLTDTQYFGPGTRLTVL.

The chain recombines TRBV12-3 or TRBV12-4 with TRBJ2-7; tentatively, D is TRBD1 (5 bases). The CDR3 extends over 13 amino acids. The V end lost 5 bases, the J end lost 2 bases, and 10 bases lay between the germline ends. The CDR3 is CASSLTEPYEQYF. DNA of the CDR3: TGTGCCAGCAGTCTGACAGAGCCCTACGAGCAGTACTTC.

This clonotype was recorded at least ten times. The CDR3 reads CASSLAGTGGRYEQYF. The CDR3 nucleotides read TGTGCCAGCAGCTTAGCCGGGACAGGGGGCCGCTACGAGCAGTACTTC. This chain uses TRBV7-2 with TRBJ2-7, with 12 bases that match TRBD1. CDR1 is SGHTA, CDR2 FQGNSA, per germline. The V and J ends lost 0 bases and 3 bases, in that order; junction bases with no gene match: 3. This CDR3 comprises 16 residues.

V usage is TRBV18 and J usage is TRBJ1-1; 9 bases match TRBD1. Trimming took 2 bases from V and 1 from J; bases not matched to a gene: 2. The germline V gene has CDR1 KGHSH and CDR2 LQKENI. The CDR3 runs to 15 residues. The CDR3 coding sequence is TGTGCCAGCTCACCAAGACAGGGGGGGAACACTGAAGCTTTCTTT. Its protein is CASSPRQGGNTEAFF.

In its sample, this clonotype was seen many times. The chain couples TRBV15 to TRBJ2-3, with TRBD2 identical over 9 bases. CDR3 size: 15 residues. CDR1 is LNHNV and CDR2 is YYDKDF in the germline V gene (reference sequence). The ends lost 6 bases at V and 1 base at J; junction bases unmatched: 5. The CDR3 DNA sequence: TGTGCCACCAGGGCGGGAGGGCTCGGCACAGATACGCAGTATTTT. This codes for CATRAGGLGTDTQYF. The full variable domain, with the rest looked up from reference TRBV15 and TRBJ2-3, is DAMVIQNPRYQVTQFGKPVTLSCSQTLNHNVMYWYQQKSSQAPKLLFHYYDKDFNNEADTPDNFQSRRPNTSFCFLDIRSPGLGDTAMYLCATRAGGLGTDTQYFGPGTRLTVL.

The sample holds many counts of this clonotype. This chain links TRBV20-1 with TRBJ2-1; 7 nucleotides line up with TRBD2. The germline V gene encodes CDR1 DFQATT and CDR2 SNEGSKA (reference sequence). The J segment lost 9 bases and the V segment lost 1 base, leaving 3 bases of the junction unmatched. The CDR3 contains 12 residues. Here the CDR3 reads CSARATSSEQFF. For the CDR3, the DNA is TGCAGTGCTAGAGCGACTAGCAGTGAGCAGTTCTTC.

On this clonotype itself: It may be a read error: a sequence one base away is much more abundant. This chain connects TRBV12-3 or TRBV12-4 to TRBJ2-7; no clear D gene. V was cut by 8 bases and J by 3 bases, with 20 bases left in between. The CDR3 runs 15 residues. The CDR3 DNA follows: TGTGCCAGCGGTCTCTCCGCCACAGTGGGCTACGAGCAGTACTTC. This translates into CASGLSATVGYEQYF.

About this clonotype: Given a much more abundant clone one base away, this may be a read error. The CDR3 region is CASSSLRLQETQYF. The CDR3 region has the DNA TGTGCCAGCAGTTCACTCAGGCTCCAAGAGACCCAGTACTTC. The rearrangement uses TRBV12-3 or TRBV12-4 and TRBJ2-5, with D unclear. The CDR3 has 14 amino acids. V gave up 4 bases and J gave up 1 base, with 10 bases separating them.

This clonotype was picked up many times. The chain has TRBV20-1 and TRBJ2-3; 9 nucleotides line up with TRBD2. The CDR3 is 16 residues long. Looked up from germline, CDR1 is DFQATT and CDR2 is SNEGSKA (reference sequence). With 1 base clipped from V and 4 bases from J, the junction kept 9 bases outside the gene matches. For the CDR3, the DNA is TGCAGTGCTAGAGCCCGCGGCGGGAGGGTCTCAGATACGCAGTATTTT. This translates into CSARARGGRVSDTQYF.

This clonotype appeared once. The chain's CDR3 is CASRESRQGREQYF. CDR3 sequence (DNA): TGTGCCAGCAGAGAAAGTAGACAGGGTCGGGAGCAGTACTTC. The rearrangement joins TRBV2 to TRBJ2-7, with 7 bases identical to TRBD1. Germline V lookup: CDR1 SNHLY, CDR2 FYNNEI. Unmatched junction bases numbered 12, after V lost 6 bases and J lost 7 bases. The CDR3 loop spans 14 amino acids.

The chain combines TRBV14 with TRBJ2-1, with D perhaps TRBD2 (6 bases). Per the germline V gene, CDR1 is SGHDN and CDR2 is FVKESK. The CDR3 consists of 14 residues. The ends were cut back, 0 bases at V and 9 bases at J, with 12 bases in the middle. CDR3 loop: CASSQEGGGPEQFF. The DNA of the CDR3 is TGTGCCAGCAGCCAAGAGGGTGGAGGGCCTGAGCAGTTCTTC.

This clonotype came up many times. The V call is TRBV12-3 or TRBV12-4, the J call TRBJ2-7, with 8 bases fitting TRBD2. The CDR3 spans 13 residues. J was trimmed by 4 bases and V by 5 bases; bases with no gene match: 4. This CDR3 reads CASSNSGAYEQYF. The CDR3 nucleotides are TGTGCCAGCAGTAATAGCGGGGCTTACGAGCAGTACTTC.

There are many counts of this clonotype. V and J are TRBV7-2 and TRBJ2-1; 8 bases map to TRBD1. The CDR3 totals 16 residues. Losses at the gene ends were 1 base for V and 5 bases for J; bases not matched to a gene: 7. Per the germline V gene, CDR1 is SGHTA and CDR2 is FQGNSA. The CDR3, as DNA: TGTGCCAGCAGCTTAGAAGGTCGGACAGGGAACAATGAGCAGTTCTTC. This sequence encodes CASSLEGRTGNNEQFF.